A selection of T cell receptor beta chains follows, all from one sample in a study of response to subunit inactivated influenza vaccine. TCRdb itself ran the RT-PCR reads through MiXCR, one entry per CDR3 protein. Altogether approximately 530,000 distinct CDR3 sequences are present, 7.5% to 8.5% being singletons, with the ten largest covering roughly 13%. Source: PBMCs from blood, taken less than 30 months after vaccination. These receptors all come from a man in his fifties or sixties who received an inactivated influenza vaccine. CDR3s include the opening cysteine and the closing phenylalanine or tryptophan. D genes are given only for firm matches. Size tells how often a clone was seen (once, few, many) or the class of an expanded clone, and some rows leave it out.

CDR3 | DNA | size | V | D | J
CASSPDRVEQFF | TGCGCCAGCAGCCCGGACAGGGTCGAGCAGTTCTTC | few | TRBV5-1 | TRBD1 | TRBJ2-1
CASSRGVAHVYEQYF | TGTGCCAGCAGCCGCGGGGTGGCCCACGTCTACGAGCAGTACTTC | many | TRBV6-1 | NA | TRBJ2-7
CSAYTGVGNSPLHF | TGCAGTGCATACACCGGGGTCGGGAATTCACCCCTCCACTTT | many | TRBV20-1 | NA | TRBJ1-6
CSARGRTTEAFF | TGCAGTGCTCGCGGACGGACCACTGAAGCTTTCTTT | few | TRBV20-1 | NA | TRBJ1-1
CASCFPVDNSPLHF | TGTGCCAGCTGTTTCCCGGTTGACAATTCACCCCTCCACTTT | many | TRBV6-5 | NA | TRBJ1-6
CASSFPDSYEQYF | TGTGCCAGCAGCTTTCCGGACAGCTACGAGCAGTACTTC | many | TRBV7-2 | NA | TRBJ2-7
CSASMTFSGRALRDTQYF | TGCAGTGCTAGCATGACATTTAGCGGGAGGGCCTTAAGAGATACGCAGTATTTT | NA | TRBV20-1 | TRBD2 | TRBJ2-3
CASSSPQGWTEAFF | TGTGCCAGCAGCTCCCCACAGGGGTGGACTGAAGCTTTCTTT | few | TRBV7-2 | TRBD1 | TRBJ1-1
CASSLQSYGTYEQYF | TGTGCCAGCAGCTTACAAAGTTACGGGACCTACGAGCAGTACTTC | many | TRBV7-2 | NA | TRBJ2-7
CASSSLPGTGDTEAFF | TGTGCCAGCAGCTCATTGCCAGGGACCGGGGACACTGAAGCTTTCTTT | few | TRBV5-6 | NA | TRBJ1-1
CASSQDPERAYEQYF | TGTGCCAGCAGCCAAGACCCAGAAAGGGCCTACGAGCAGTACTTC | few | TRBV4-2 | NA | TRBJ2-7
CSAFTGMNTEAFF | TGCAGTGCTTTTACAGGGATGAACACTGAAGCTTTCTTT | many | TRBV20-1 | NA | TRBJ1-1
CAISVGANYGYTF | TGTGCCATCAGTGTGGGTGCTAACTATGGCTACACCTTC | many | TRBV10-3 | NA | TRBJ1-2
CSAKLTGRSYEQYF | TGCAGTGCTAAGTTGACAGGGAGGTCCTACGAGCAGTACTTC | many | TRBV20-1 | NA | TRBJ2-7
CASSQSGGAGTQYF | TGTGCCAGCAGCCAATCCGGGGGGGCCGGGACCCAGTACTTC | NA | TRBV12-3/TRBV12-4 | TRBD2 | TRBJ2-5
CAWNRGSYEQYF | TGTGCCTGGAACAGGGGCTCCTACGAGCAGTACTTC | NA | TRBV30 | TRBD1 | TRBJ2-7
CASCNRGQGTGELFF | TGTGCCAGCTGCAATAGGGGACAGGGGACCGGGGAGCTGTTTTTT | NA | TRBV7-6 | TRBD1 | TRBJ2-2
CASSLVGRPTNYGYTF | TGCGCCAGCAGCTTGGTCGGCAGACCAACTAACTATGGCTACACCTTC | few | TRBV5-1 | NA | TRBJ1-2
CASSFPTGELFF | TGTGCCAGCAGCTTCCCGACCGGGGAGCTGTTTTTT | many | TRBV11-3 | NA | TRBJ2-2
CASAPEGAPHQPQHF | TGTGCCAGCGCGCCCGAGGGAGCCCCCCATCAGCCCCAGCATTTT | NA | TRBV28 | NA | TRBJ1-5
CSARDMRDSQETQYF | TGCAGTGCTAGAGATATGAGGGACAGTCAAGAGACCCAGTACTTC | NA | TRBV20-1 | TRBD1 | TRBJ2-5
CASSTGGAGTEAFF | TGTGCCAGCAGCACAGGGGGCGCGGGCACTGAAGCTTTCTTT | NA | TRBV6-1 | TRBD1 | TRBJ1-1
CASSSSGTGKHEQYF | TGTGCCAGCAGTTCCTCCGGGACAGGGAAACACGAGCAGTACTTC | NA | TRBV28 | TRBD1 | TRBJ2-7
CASSYRTGGRNNEQFF | TGTGCCAGCAGCTACCGGACAGGGGGGAGGAACAATGAGCAGTTCTTC | few | TRBV9 | TRBD1 | TRBJ2-1
CASSPGTGGLYGYTF | TGTGCCAGCAGCCCAGGGACAGGGGGCCTCTATGGCTACACCTTC | many | TRBV7-8 | TRBD1 | TRBJ1-2
CASSFPLAQNNEQFF | TGTGCCAGCAGTTTCCCCCTAGCGCAGAACAATGAGCAGTTCTTC | NA | TRBV12-3/TRBV12-4 | NA | TRBJ2-1
CASSLGATGVETQYF | TGTGCCAGCAGCTTAGGTGCGACAGGGGTCGAGACCCAGTACTTC | NA | TRBV7-9 | TRBD1 | TRBJ2-5
CASSLTGGSGSETQYF | TGCGCCAGCAGCTTAACAGGGGGCTCGGGTTCCGAGACCCAGTACTTC | many | TRBV5-1 | TRBD1 | TRBJ2-5
CASQRRGQETQYF | TGTGCCAGCCAGAGGAGGGGGCAAGAGACCCAGTACTTC | NA | TRBV12-3/TRBV12-4 | NA | TRBJ2-5
CASSQVWIGGRGGDNEQFF | TGTGCCAGCAGCCAAGTTTGGATTGGCGGGAGAGGAGGAGACAATGAGCAGTTCTTC | NA | TRBV14 | TRBD2 | TRBJ2-1
CSAAGSFADTQYF | TGCAGTGCTGCGGGCTCCTTCGCAGATACGCAGTATTTT | few | TRBV20-1 | NA | TRBJ2-3
CASRPGPNTGELFF | TGTGCCAGCAGACCGGGTCCTAACACCGGGGAGCTGTTTTTT | NA | TRBV2 | NA | TRBJ2-2
CSAPGGLYEQYF | TGCAGTGCTCCCGGGGGGCTCTACGAGCAGTACTTC | many | TRBV20-1 | NA | TRBJ2-7
CASSWGMHSTGNTIYF | TGTGCCAGCAGCTGGGGGATGCACAGCACTGGAAACACCATATATTTT | few | TRBV7-2 | NA | TRBJ1-3
CSADEMPGQGFYEQYF | TGCAGTGCCGATGAAATGCCGGGACAGGGCTTCTACGAGCAGTACTTC | few | TRBV20-1 | TRBD1 | TRBJ2-7
CSVWTAQETQYF | TGCAGCGTTTGGACGGCCCAAGAGACCCAGTACTTC | NA | TRBV29-1 | NA | TRBJ2-5
CASSLATGGTYNEQFF | TGTGCCAGCAGCTTAGCGACGGGGGGGACCTACAATGAGCAGTTCTTC | NA | TRBV7-6 | TRBD2 | TRBJ2-1
CATSDRLSGGPLPTDTQYF | TGTGCCACCAGTGACCGTCTTAGCGGGGGACCCCTTCCAACCGATACGCAGTATTTT | many | TRBV24-1 | TRBD2 | TRBJ2-3
CSASMANYEQYF | TGCAGTGCTAGTATGGCAAACTACGAGCAGTACTTC | few | TRBV20-1 | NA | TRBJ2-7
CASSQVRLEQFF | TGTGCCAGCAGCCAAGTGAGACTTGAGCAGTTCTTC | NA | TRBV14 | NA | TRBJ2-1
CASSPQGANEQYF | TGCGCCAGCAGCCCCCAGGGGGCGAACGAGCAGTACTTC | NA | TRBV5-1 | TRBD1 | TRBJ2-7
CSARRLGTGELFF | TGCAGTGCTAGACGACTCGGGACCGGGGAGCTGTTTTTT | NA | TRBV20-1 | NA | TRBJ2-2